A selection of T cell receptor beta chains follows, all from one sample in a study of cytomegalovirus exposure and HLA in healthy donors. Libraries were prepared by immunoSEQ multiplex PCR; TCRdb keeps only in-frame clonotypes and omits some of them. The data show 85,000 to 95,000 clones, 95% to 98% seen once. The sequenced sample was PBMCs. Receptors were obtained from a man aged 18-30 years in good health and CMV-seronegative. Each CDR3 is given with its conserved first and last residue. The D gene is left open where the match is weak. Size is stated for part of the rows, as once, few or many counts, or as a class when the clone is expanded.

>-|TRBV21-1|16|-|TRBJ1-2
CASSKIIGQANYGYTF
TGTGCCAGCAGCAAGATTATAGGACAGGCTAACTATGGCTACACCTTC
>-|TRBV19|15|-|TRBJ1-1
CASSIAGTKNTEAFF
TGTGCCAGTAGTATAGCGGGGACTAAGAACACTGAAGCTTTCTTT
>-|TRBV5-4|17|TRBD2|TRBJ2-2
CASSPPTSGSYTGELFF
TGTGCCAGCAGCCCTCCGACTAGCGGGAGTTACACCGGGGAGCTGTTTTTT
>-|TRBV28|13|-|TRBJ1-2
CASSFIEGYGYTF
TGTGCCAGCAGTTTCATAGAGGGATATGGCTACACCTTC
>-|TRBV15|15|-|TRBJ1-5
CATSRDRGPNQPQHF
TGTGCCACCAGCAGAGATAGAGGGCCCAATCAGCCCCAGCATTTT
>-|TRBV5-4|17|TRBD2|TRBJ2-1
CASSLAISSSGYNEQFF
TGTGCCAGCAGCTTGGCCATCTCTTCTAGCGGATACAATGAGCAGTTCTTC
>-|TRBV11-2|14|-|TRBJ2-2
CASSLDLSTGELFF
TGTGCCAGCAGCTTAGATCTAAGCACCGGGGAGCTGTTTTTT
>-|TRBV7-8|15|TRBD1|TRBJ1-2
CASTARDRGRYGYTF
TGTGCCAGCACCGCTAGGGACAGAGGCCGCTATGGCTACACCTTC
>once|TRBV19|15|-|TRBJ2-3
CASSSSGTYGDTQYF
TGTGCCAGTAGTTCCTCCGGGACATACGGAGATACGCAGTATTTT
>-|TRBV9|17|TRBD1|TRBJ2-2
CASSVGDRGFLTGELFF
TGTGCCAGCAGCGTAGGGGACAGGGGGTTCCTCACCGGGGAGCTGTTTTTT
>-|TRBV7-2|16|TRBD1|TRBJ1-2
CASSLGPQGGVYGYTF
TGTGCCAGCAGCTTAGGTCCACAGGGGGGCGTCTATGGCTACACCTTC
>-|TRBV27|14|TRBD1|TRBJ1-2
CASSLVSGQFGYTF
TGTGCCAGCAGTTTAGTATCGGGACAGTTCGGCTACACCTTC
>-|TRBV9|13|-|TRBJ2-7
CASSAADSYEQYF
TGTGCCAGCAGCGCTGCGGACAGTTACGAGCAGTACTTC
>-|TRBV5-4|14|TRBD1|TRBJ1-3
CASSQRTGGNTIYF
TGTGCCAGCAGCCAACGGACAGGTGGAAACACCATATATTTT
>-|TRBV5-4|13|-|TRBJ1-1
CASSLDPMREAFF
TGTGCCAGCAGCTTGGATCCCATGAGAGAAGCTTTCTTT
>once|TRBV18|18|TRBD1|TRBJ2-6
CASSEKTGGLSGANVLTF
TGTGCCAGCTCCGAGAAGACAGGGGGCTTGTCTGGGGCCAACGTCCTGACTTTC
>-|TRBV19|15|-|TRBJ2-6
CASTQIYSGANVLTF
TGTGCCAGTACCCAAATCTACTCTGGGGCCAACGTCCTGACTTTC
>-|TRBV30|12|-|TRBJ1-3
CAWKTTGNTIYF
TGTGCCTGGAAGACTACTGGAAACACCATATATTTT
>-|TRBV19|13|TRBD1|TRBJ1-1
CASRAQGAVEAFF
TGTGCCAGTAGGGCACAGGGGGCGGTTGAAGCTTTCTTT
>-|TRBV7-9|12|-|TRBJ1-1
CASIGWNTEAFF
TGTGCCAGCATTGGCTGGAACACTGAAGCTTTCTTT
>once|TRBV7-9|17|TRBD1|TRBJ2-5
CASSLPKDRGVEETQYF
TGTGCCAGCAGCTTACCCAAGGACAGGGGAGTTGAGGAGACCCAGTACTTC
>-|TRBV5-1|15|-|TRBJ2-7
CASSLVTGRDREQYF
TGCGCCAGCAGCTTGGTGACAGGCCGGGACCGCGAGCAGTACTTC
>-|TRBV10-2|13|TRBD1|TRBJ1-1
CASRDRGLSEAFF
TGCGCCAGCAGAGACAGGGGGCTCTCTGAAGCTTTCTTT
>-|TRBV19|15|-|TRBJ1-2
CASTMQGQLPYGYTF
TGTGCCAGTACCATGCAGGGGCAGCTACCCTATGGCTACACCTTC
>-|TRBV7-3|14|TRBD1|TRBJ2-2
CASSLKGGSGELFF
TGTGCCAGCAGCTTAAAAGGGGGCAGCGGGGAGCTGTTTTTT
>-|TRBV11-3|14|-|TRBJ1-2
CASSLTDGNYGYTF
TGTGCCAGCAGCTTAACAGACGGAAACTATGGCTACACCTTC
>once|TRBV5-1|14|-|TRBJ2-7
CASSLIDSSYEQYF
TGCGCCAGCAGCTTGATCGACAGCTCCTACGAGCAGTACTTC
>-|TRBV27|16|TRBD2|TRBJ2-2
CASRAAAGVGTGELFF
TGTGCCAGCAGGGCGGCCGCGGGAGTCGGGACCGGGGAGCTGTTTTTT
>-|TRBV5-1|14|TRBD1|TRBJ1-1
CASSQGAPNTEAFF
TGCGCCAGCAGCCAGGGGGCGCCGAACACTGAAGCTTTCTTT
>-|TRBV4-2|16|TRBD2|TRBJ2-3
CASSPEREVGTDTQYF
TGTGCCAGCAGCCCAGAGCGGGAGGTGGGTACAGATACGCAGTATTTT
>once|TRBV6-6|12|-|TRBJ2-1
CASASVSDEQFF
TGTGCCAGCGCGAGCGTTTCGGATGAGCAGTTCTTC
>-|TRBV19|15|TRBD2|TRBJ2-1
CASVPTSGHYNEQFF
TGTGCCAGTGTCCCAACTAGCGGACACTACAATGAGCAGTTCTTC
>-|TRBV20-1|9|-|TRBJ1-2
CSAIPGLNF
TGCAGTGCTATCCCGGGACTTAACTTC
>-|TRBV11-3|19|-|TRBJ2-5
CASSDFNGKRSEDQETQYF
TGTGCCAGCAGCGACTTTAACGGTAAGAGATCCGAAGACCAAGAGACCCAGTACTTC
>-|TRBV4-1|17|TRBD1|TRBJ1-5
CASSQVLHTGGNQPQHF
TGCGCCAGCAGCCAAGTATTGCATACAGGGGGCAATCAGCCCCAGCATTTT
>-|TRBV6-5|14|-|TRBJ1-2
CASSYSPGSDGYTF
TGTGCCAGCAGTTACTCCCCGGGGTCGGATGGCTACACCTTC
>-|TRBV5-6|17|TRBD1|TRBJ2-3
CASSLVAQGVGEDTQYF
TGTGCCAGCAGCTTGGTGGCACAGGGGGTTGGCGAAGATACGCAGTATTTT
>once|TRBV29-1|13|-|TRBJ1-2
CSVDEQGGYGYTF
TGCAGCGTTGACGAACAGGGTGGCTATGGCTACACCTTC
>-|TRBV2|15|TRBD1|TRBJ1-5
CASNSLRDRGQPQHF
TGTGCCAGCAATTCTCTTCGGGACAGGGGCCAGCCCCAGCATTTT
>-|TRBV5-6|14|TRBD1|TRBJ2-7
CASSRGQGAYEQYF
TGTGCCAGCAGCCGGGGACAGGGGGCCTACGAGCAGTACTTC
>-|TRBV4-1|14|-|TRBJ2-2
CASSQDPYTGELFF
TGCGCCAGCAGCCAAGATCCGTACACCGGGGAGCTGTTTTTT